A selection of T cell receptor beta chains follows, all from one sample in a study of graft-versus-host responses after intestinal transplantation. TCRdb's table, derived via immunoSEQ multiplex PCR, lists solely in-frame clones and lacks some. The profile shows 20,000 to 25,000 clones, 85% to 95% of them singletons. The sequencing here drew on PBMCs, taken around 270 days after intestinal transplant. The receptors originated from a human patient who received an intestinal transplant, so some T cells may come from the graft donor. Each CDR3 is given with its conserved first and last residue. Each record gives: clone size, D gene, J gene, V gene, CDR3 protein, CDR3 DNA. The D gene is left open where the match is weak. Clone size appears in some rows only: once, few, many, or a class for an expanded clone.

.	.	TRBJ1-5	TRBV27	CASSLGQIDQPQHF	TGTGCCAGCAGTTTAGGTCAGATAGATCAGCCCCAGCATTTT
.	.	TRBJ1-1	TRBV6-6	CASLGMNTEAFF	TGTGCCAGCCTGGGAATGAACACTGAAGCTTTCTTT
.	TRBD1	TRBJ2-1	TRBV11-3	CASSFRDSPNEQFF	TGTGCCAGCAGCTTCCGGGACAGTCCGAATGAGCAGTTCTTC
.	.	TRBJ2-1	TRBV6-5	CASSYSGGLGEQFF	TGTGCCAGCAGTTACTCCGGGGGGCTGGGTGAGCAGTTCTTC
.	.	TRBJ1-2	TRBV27	CASSLSRGYGYTF	TGTGCCAGCAGTTTAAGCAGAGGATATGGCTACACCTTC
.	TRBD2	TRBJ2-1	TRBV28	CASSLGVRRKREGPPNEQFF	TGTGCCAGCAGTTTAGGTGTCAGAAGGAAGCGGGAGGGGCCCCCCAATGAGCAGTTCTTC
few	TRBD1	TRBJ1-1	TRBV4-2	CASSQEPGTGDTEAFF	TGTGCCAGCAGCCAAGAGCCCGGGACAGGGGACACTGAAGCTTTCTTT
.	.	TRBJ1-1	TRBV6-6	CASTRDGSNTEAFF	TGTGCCAGCACCCGGGACGGGTCTAACACTGAAGCTTTCTTT
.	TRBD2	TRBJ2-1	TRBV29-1	CSAGSAGASYEQFF	TGCAGCGCCGGGTCAGCGGGAGCATCTTATGAGCAGTTCTTC
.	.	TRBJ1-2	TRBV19	CASSTPRLHPHYGYTF	TGTGCCAGTAGTACCCCGAGGCTACACCCCCACTATGGCTACACCTTC
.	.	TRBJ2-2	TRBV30	CACGQTNTGELFF	TGTGCCTGTGGGCAGACAAACACCGGGGAGCTGTTTTTT
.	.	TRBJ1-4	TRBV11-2	CASSRATNEKLFF	TGTGCCAGCAGCAGGGCAACTAATGAAAAACTGTTTTTT
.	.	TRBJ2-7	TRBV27	CASSLGFSYEQYF	TGTGCCAGCAGTTTGGGATTCTCCTACGAGCAGTACTTC
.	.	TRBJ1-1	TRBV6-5	CASSYSTPLDDTEAFF	TGTGCCAGCAGTTACTCCACCCCTCTAGACGACACTGAAGCTTTCTTT
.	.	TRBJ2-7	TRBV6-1	CASRENRGDHEQYF	TGTGCCAGCAGGGAAAACAGAGGCGACCACGAGCAGTACTTC